This TCR beta chain was sequenced for a study of blood T cell repertoires in COVID-19. Whole-study context: Whether acute or convalescent, the COVID-19 samples came from the United States, Italy and Spain. PBMCs, B-cell-depleted T cells, or T cells were the source of the cDNA or gDNA that made up the material.

This CDR3 spans 12 amino acids. The V gene's germline CDR1 is MNHEY and CDR2 SVGEGT. The ends were cut back, 6 bases at V and 10 bases at J, with 15 bases in the middle. In the study's own analysis: Amplification of reference gene primers was used by the study to estimate nucleated cell counts. Only in-frame clones appear in the TCRdb table, and some are missing; sequencing was by immunoSEQ multiplex PCR. V, J and clone size reflect that table, while D and trimming were determined from the DNA. The sample has hundreds of thousands of clones, approximately 80% seen once. This clonotype originated in a woman of 80 years or more with acute or convalescent COVID-19. The specimen was peripheral blood. The chain is built from TRBV6-2 or TRBV6-3 and TRBJ1-1; D is undetermined. The CDR3 DNA sequence: TGTGCCAGCAGCCCTTCAACAGCAAGAGCTTTCTTT. It is translated as CASSPSTARAFF.